These T cell receptor beta chains were read from a single sample in a study of T cells in Graves' hyperthyroidism and ophthalmopathy. In TCRdb, the multiplex PCR reads were re-called with MiXCR into one record per CDR3 protein. The sample has 530,000 or so distinct CDR3 sequences; around 22% are singletons. Input material: blood. The receptor source for this set is a young woman with Graves' ophthalmopathy. The CDR3 runs from the conserved cysteine through the conserved F or W. D genes are given only for firm matches.

v_call: TRBV30; d_call: -; cdr3_aa: CAWSGVVEGDARGYTF
v_call: TRBV4-2; d_call: -; cdr3_aa: CASSQDWDTTYEQYF
v_call: TRBV10-3; d_call: TRBD1; cdr3_aa: CAISESKLRTGLFEAFF
v_call: TRBV12-3/TRBV12-4; d_call: -; cdr3_aa: CASSLGGGYTF
v_call: TRBV12-3/TRBV12-4; d_call: -; cdr3_aa: CASTLRPVSMNTEAFF
v_call: TRBV18; d_call: TRBD1; cdr3_aa: CASSPAGGDEPQHF
v_call: TRBV18; d_call: TRBD1; cdr3_aa: CASSLQGGEQYF
v_call: TRBV12-3/TRBV12-4; d_call: -; cdr3_aa: CASSLGGVGELFF
v_call: TRBV27; d_call: -; cdr3_aa: CASSLSSNQPQHF
v_call: TRBV25-1; d_call: TRBD2; cdr3_aa: CASSEMDGYPSGPKKVQETQYF